The source of this T cell receptor (beta chain) is a study of breast tumors, draining lymph nodes, adjacent tissues (dated by TCRdb to the mid-2010s). Study-level background: Breast cancer patients provided tumor, adjacent nontumor tissue and axillary lymph nodes, and the study compared the TCR beta repertoires across these three sources. In human breast cancer, the study set out to evaluate how tumor, surrounding tissue and draining lymph node repertoires relate to one another and whether T cells may move between these sites.

On this clonotype: Its antigen is unknown. Base-call qualities are not available, and no considerably larger clone is one nucleotide away.

V is trimmed back by 8 bases and J by 7 bases, and the junction contains 15 bases that no gene match accounts for. The CDR3 numbers 17 residues from cysteine through phenylalanine. Just CDR3 DNA is preserved here, 51 bases in frame from base 1. The CDR1 and CDR2 encoded by the germline V gene are SGHDN and FVKESK. Broad study findings and their caveats: The similarity between tumor and nontumor tissue repertoires was significantly greater in luminal-like breast cancer than in basal-like breast cancer. T-cell repertoire diversity in tumors was found to be lower than in lymph nodes but higher than in nontumor tissue, and preferential V and J gene usage was observed. Rather than being directly demonstrated, the conclusion that tumor T cells originate in lymph nodes was presented as consistent with a hypothesis. A scenario in which most tumor T cells derive from the lymph node and then expand within tumor tissue was judged to be consistent with the data.

Lymph node samples came from the axillary draining lymph nodes of breast cancer patients. TCRdb records Illumina HiSeq 2000 as the sequencer. TCR beta chain libraries were generated through multiplex PCR amplification. High-throughput sequencing was used to analyze the amplified TCR beta chain products. TCRdb reprocessing: public reads trimmed at Q25 with fastp, clones called with MiXCR, in-frame beta chains kept. Rows are combined by CDR3 protein, so each entry shows the most common genes and DNA. The sample yields more than 250,000 distinct CDR3 sequences; 30% were counted once. The biggest ten clones account for about 1.2% of the sample.

The clonotype originates from a female donor with breast cancer. Some clones in this sample may be carry-over from other donors' samples. Sequenced material: axillary lymph node tissue. The chain is made from TRBV14 and TRBJ2-4, and 12 junction bases match TRBD1. This receptor carries the CDR3 CASSPRRGQGAGNIQYF. The DNA is TGTGCCAGCTCACCACGCCGGGGACAGGGGGCTGGGAACATTCAGTACTTC.